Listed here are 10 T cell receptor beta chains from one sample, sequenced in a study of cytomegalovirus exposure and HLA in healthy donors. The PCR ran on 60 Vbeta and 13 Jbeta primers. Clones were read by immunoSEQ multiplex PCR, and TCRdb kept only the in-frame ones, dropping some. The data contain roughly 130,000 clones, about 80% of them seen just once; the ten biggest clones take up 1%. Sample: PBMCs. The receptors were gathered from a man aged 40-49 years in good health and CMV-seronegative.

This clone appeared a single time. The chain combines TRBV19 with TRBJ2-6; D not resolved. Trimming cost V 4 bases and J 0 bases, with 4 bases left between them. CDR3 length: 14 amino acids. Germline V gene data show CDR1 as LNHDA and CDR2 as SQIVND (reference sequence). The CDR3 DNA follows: TGTGCCAGTAGTAAAGCCTCTGGGGCCAACGTCCTGACTTTC. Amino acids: CASSKASGANVLTF.

CDR3 region: CASSLGPPGGLGEKLFF. In DNA, the CDR3 is TGTGCCAGCAGCTTAGGTCCCCCGGGGGGCTTGGGTGAAAAACTGTTTTTT. This chain links TRBV7-2 with TRBJ1-4, with a weak D call TRBD1 (6 bases). The CDR3 length is 17 residues. Germline values: CDR1 SGHTA, CDR2 FQGNSA. V was shortened by 1 base and J by 7 bases, with 19 bases between the two germline ends.

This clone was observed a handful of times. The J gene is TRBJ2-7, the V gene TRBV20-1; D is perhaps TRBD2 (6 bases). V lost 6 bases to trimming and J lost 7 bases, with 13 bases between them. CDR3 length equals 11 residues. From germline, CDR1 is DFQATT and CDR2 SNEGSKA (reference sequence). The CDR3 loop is CSATGTGEQYF. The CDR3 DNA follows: TGCAGTGCAACCGGGACTGGGGAGCAGTACTTC.

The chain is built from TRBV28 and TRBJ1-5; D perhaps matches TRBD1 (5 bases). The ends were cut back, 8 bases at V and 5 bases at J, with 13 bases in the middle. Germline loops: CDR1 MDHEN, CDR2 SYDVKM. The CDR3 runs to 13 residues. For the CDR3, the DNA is TGTGCCAGCCACCTAAGGGGATATCAGCCCCAGCATTTT. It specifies CASHLRGYQPQHF. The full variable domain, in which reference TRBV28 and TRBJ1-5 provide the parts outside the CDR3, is DVKVTQSSRYLVKRTGEKVFLECVQDMDHENMFWYRQDPGLGLRLIYFSYDVKMKEKGDIPEGYSVSREKKERFSLILESASTNQTSMYLCASHLRGYQPQHFGDGTRLSIL.

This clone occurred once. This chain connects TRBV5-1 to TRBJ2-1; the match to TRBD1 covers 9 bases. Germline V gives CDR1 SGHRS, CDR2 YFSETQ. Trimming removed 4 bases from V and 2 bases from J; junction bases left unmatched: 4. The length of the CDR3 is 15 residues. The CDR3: CASSPGTGTYNEQFF. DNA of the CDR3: TGCGCCAGCAGCCCAGGGACAGGGACCTACAATGAGCAGTTCTTC.

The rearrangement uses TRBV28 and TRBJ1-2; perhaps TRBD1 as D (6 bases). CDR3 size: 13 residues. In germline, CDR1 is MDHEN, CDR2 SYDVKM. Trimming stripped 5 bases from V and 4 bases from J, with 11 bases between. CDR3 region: CASSIPGAYGYTF. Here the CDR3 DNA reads TGTGCCAGCAGTATCCCAGGGGCCTATGGCTACACCTTC.

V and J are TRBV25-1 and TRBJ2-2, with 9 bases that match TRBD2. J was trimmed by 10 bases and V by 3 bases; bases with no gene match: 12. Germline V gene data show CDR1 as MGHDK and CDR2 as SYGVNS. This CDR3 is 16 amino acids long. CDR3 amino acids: CASSEGGLAALEELFF. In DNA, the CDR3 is TGTGCCAGCAGTGAGGGGGGACTAGCAGCGCTAGAGGAGCTGTTTTTT.

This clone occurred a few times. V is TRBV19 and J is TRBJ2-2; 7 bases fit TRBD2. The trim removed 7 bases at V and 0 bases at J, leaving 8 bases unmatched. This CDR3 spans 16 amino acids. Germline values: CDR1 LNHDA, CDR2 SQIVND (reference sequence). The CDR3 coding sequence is TGTGCCAGTACCGATGGGGGGGACCCGAACACCGGGGAGCTGTTTTTT. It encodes CASTDGGDPNTGELFF.

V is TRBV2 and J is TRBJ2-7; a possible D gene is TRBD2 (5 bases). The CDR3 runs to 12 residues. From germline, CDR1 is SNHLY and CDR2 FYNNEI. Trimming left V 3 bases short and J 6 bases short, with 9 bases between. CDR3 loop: CASSDRGFEQYF. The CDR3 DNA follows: TGTGCCAGCAGTGACAGAGGGTTCGAGCAGTACTTC.

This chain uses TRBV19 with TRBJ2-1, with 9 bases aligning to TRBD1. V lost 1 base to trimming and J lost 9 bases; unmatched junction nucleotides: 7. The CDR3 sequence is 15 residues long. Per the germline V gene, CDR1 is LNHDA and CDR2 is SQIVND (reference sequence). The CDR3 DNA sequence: TGTGCCAGTAGTATAGTGTTGGGACAGGGACTTGAGCAGTTCTTC. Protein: CASSIVLGQGLEQFF.